The rows below give T cell receptor beta chains drawn from one sample of a study of blood T cell repertoires in COVID-19. Produced via immunoSEQ multiplex PCR; TCRdb's table is partial and in-frame only. The sample lists 250,000 to 300,000 clones; more than 75% were seen once. Sequencing used peripheral blood. Receptors were obtained from a woman aged 40-49 years who had recovered from COVID-19. Each CDR3 is given with its conserved first and last residue. D genes are given only for firm matches. Clone size is stated in some rows and not others, as once, few, many or a class when expanded.

J gene	V gene	D gene	clone size	CDR3 DNA	CDR3 protein
TRBJ1-5	TRBV30	TRBD1	NA	TGTGCCTGGAGTGTACAGGGGCCGGAGCCCCAGCATTTT	CAWSVQGPEPQHF
TRBJ2-7	TRBV18	TRBD2	NA	TGTGCCAGCTCACCCACAGGACTAGCGGTCTCCTACGAGCAGTACTTC	CASSPTGLAVSYEQYF
TRBJ2-1	TRBV6-5	TRBD2	NA	TGTGCCAGCAGTTGGACTAGCGGGATGAGTGAGCAGTTCTTC	CASSWTSGMSEQFF
TRBJ2-7	TRBV9	TRBD2	few	TGTGCCAGCAGCGTCGGCGGGAGGGCCGGGGAGCAGTACTTC	CASSVGGRAGEQYF
TRBJ1-3	TRBV2	NA	NA	TGTGCCAGCACCCCCGGGGGGGGCCATTACACCATATATTTT	CASTPGGGHYTIYF
TRBJ2-3	TRBV30	NA	NA	TGTGCCTGGAGTGGAGGCCTCACAGATACGCAGTATTTT	CAWSGGLTDTQYF
TRBJ1-3	TRBV15	NA	NA	TGTGCCACCAGCAGAGGGCCTGGAAACACCATATATTTT	CATSRGPGNTIYF
TRBJ1-6	TRBV6-5	TRBD1	NA	TGTGCCAGCAGTTACGGGGACAGGGGACAGCTTTCACCCCTCCACTTT	CASSYGDRGQLSPLHF
TRBJ2-1	TRBV27	NA	NA	TGTGCCAGCCGCCGTGGGCTAACAGACAATGAGCAGTTCTTC	CASRRGLTDNEQFF
TRBJ1-4	TRBV4-2	TRBD1	NA	TGTGCCAGCAGCCAAGGCGGGGCCAGGGGGGCAACTAATGAAAAACTGTTTTTT	CASSQGGARGATNEKLFF
TRBJ1-2	TRBV9	NA	NA	TGTGCCAGCAGCGTAGGGGCGGTGCAGGGTGCTGGCTACACCTTC	CASSVGAVQGAGYTF
TRBJ1-1	TRBV6-5	NA	NA	TGTGCCAGCAGCCCACTTGCCCGGGGTCTTGCTGAAGCTTTCTTT	CASSPLARGLAEAFF
TRBJ2-3	TRBV7-6	TRBD2	NA	TGTGCCAGCAGCTTAACCGGACTAGCGGGAGGGGCTGATACGCAGTATTTT	CASSLTGLAGGADTQYF
TRBJ2-3	TRBV7-3	TRBD2	NA	TGTGCCAGCAGCCCAGGGACTAGCGGTAACACAGATACGCAGTATTTT	CASSPGTSGNTDTQYF
TRBJ2-7	TRBV9	NA	NA	TGTGCCAGCAGCGTAGCCTCGGTCTCCTACGAGCAGTACTTC	CASSVASVSYEQYF
TRBJ2-5	TRBV5-1	TRBD2	NA	TGCGCCAGCAGCTTCGGACTAGCGCAACAAGAGACCCAGTACTTC	CASSFGLAQQETQYF
TRBJ2-1	TRBV7-8	TRBD2	NA	TGTGCCAGCAGCTCCGGACAACTAGCGGCCCGCCTGGATGAGCAGTTCTTC	CASSSGQLAARLDEQFF
TRBJ1-3	TRBV6-2/TRBV6-3	NA	NA	TGTGCCAGCAGTTATCGGTCCTCTGGAAACACCATATATTTT	CASSYRSSGNTIYF
TRBJ2-1	TRBV29-1	TRBD2	NA	TGCAGCGGGGGGGGACTAGCTGGCAATGAGCAGTTCTTC	CSGGGLAGNEQFF
TRBJ1-2	TRBV27	NA	once	TGTGCCAGCAGATCCATCCACTATGGCTACACCTTC	CASRSIHYGYTF
TRBJ2-1	TRBV19	TRBD1	NA	TGTGCCAGTAGCGGGACAGCCGCCTACAATGAGCAGTTCTTC	CASSGTAAYNEQFF
TRBJ2-7	TRBV7-9	NA	NA	TGTGCCAGCAGCCCAATGGGGGGGCGGCAGTACTTC	CASSPMGGRQYF
TRBJ2-1	TRBV3-1/TRBV3-2	TRBD2	once	TGTGCCAGCAGCCCGGGACTAGCGGTGAATGAGCAGTTCTTC	CASSPGLAVNEQFF
TRBJ1-5	TRBV27	NA	NA	TGTGCCAGCAGTTTGGGGCTTGGCAATCAGCCCCAGCATTTT	CASSLGLGNQPQHF
TRBJ2-7	TRBV29-1	NA	NA	TGCAGCGTTTTGACCCTACAGGGCTCCTACGAGCAGTACTTC	CSVLTLQGSYEQYF
TRBJ1-2	TRBV7-9	NA	NA	TGTGCCAGCAGCTTAGTCGACTTGGGTGGCTACACCTTC	CASSLVDLGGYTF
TRBJ1-1	TRBV6-5	NA	once	TGTGCCAGCAGCCTCAGGGGGAACACTGAAGCTTTCTTT	CASSLRGNTEAFF
TRBJ1-2	TRBV30	NA	NA	TGTGCCTGGACGGTCAGGGGTAACGGCTACACCTTC	CAWTVRGNGYTF
TRBJ2-5	TRBV7-2	TRBD2	NA	TGTGCCAGCAGCTCCTTACTAGCGGGAGGGGGAGAGACCCAGTACTTC	CASSSLLAGGGETQYF
TRBJ1-2	TRBV18	TRBD1	NA	TGTGCCAGCTCACCGCGTCCCGGGACAGGGGACTATGGCTACACCTTC	CASSPRPGTGDYGYTF
TRBJ2-1	TRBV6-1	NA	NA	TGTGCCAGCAGTGAATCCAGGGGCTTGATTTATGTGCATGAGCAGTTCTTC	CASSESRGLIYVHEQFF